This T cell receptor beta chain was found in a study of monozygotic twins with inflammatory bowel disease. CDR3 size: 15 residues. Of note for this clonotype: Antigen unknown.

Notes on the study in general: Patient repertoires may carry noise from differing immunosuppressive treatments.

Using the 5' RACE reads, TCRdb records one entry per CDR3 protein without DNA. In total, the table holds some 450,000 distinct CDR3 sequences. Collection of a roughly 2.7 ml blood sample took place per donor. T cells were not sorted, and total RNA was isolated straight from whole blood. The receptor comes from a human donor with ulcerative colitis or Crohn's disease, or a healthy co-twin of an affected twin (not recorded which). The sequencing input was blood. This rearrangement joins TRBV12-3 or TRBV12-4 to TRBJ2-1; TCRdb designates TRBD1, a call that cannot be tested without DNA. CDR3 amino acids: CASSLLGGGYNEQFF.